Given below is one T cell receptor (beta chain) in context. What it binds is unknown. Sorting of CD4+ and CD8+ T cells was performed on PBMCs. These data originate in a study of CD8+ T cells in alopecia areata. Whole-study findings and limits: Scalp samples also yield sequences from resident alphabeta T cells of normal skin. Normal scalp had lower clonality than lesional scalp, with alopecia totalis/universalis lesions showing this most strongly. Mice showed TCR sharing more clearly than patients did, possibly owing to HLA.

Following extraction, RNA underwent reverse transcription to cDNA, which served as the sequencing template. Produced via immunoSEQ multiplex PCR; TCRdb's table is partial and in-frame only. The sample has some 200,000 clones, roughly three fifths seen once. V lost 3 bases and J lost 3, with 14 bases in between. The germline V gene encodes CDR1 MNHEY and CDR2 SVGAGI. The CDR3 is 15 amino acids. The genes are TRBV6-5 and TRBJ1-2; no definite D call. The sample taken for sequencing was CD8+ T cells sorted from blood. The receptor's source is a human donor in good health. This chain's CDR3 is CASSYRASIDYGYTF. The CDR3 nucleotides read TGTGCCAGCAGTTATCGGGCCTCTATAGACTATGGCTACACCTTC.